Listed below are T cell receptor beta chains from one sample, sequenced in a study of blood T cells in healthy people across ages. Each CDR3 protein is one row after TCRdb ran MiXCR on the 5' RACE reads. The sample yields 850,000 or so distinct CDR3 sequences, roughly 26% seen once. The sequenced sample consisted of blood. All receptors come from an elderly woman in good health. CDR3s include the opening cysteine and the closing phenylalanine or tryptophan. The D gene is left open where the match is weak. Size is omitted from some rows. Given values are once, few, many or a class for expanded clones.

V: TRBV2; size: few; D: -; J: TRBJ1-2; CDR3: CARGPSNYGYTF; DNA: TGTGCCAGGGGACCTTCTAACTATGGCTACACCTTC
V: TRBV30; size: -; D: TRBD1; J: TRBJ2-3; CDR3: CATTPTGALTDTQYF; DNA: TGTGCCACCACACCGACAGGGGCCCTCACAGATACGCAGTATTTT
V: TRBV4-3; size: -; D: -; J: TRBJ2-3; CDR3: CASSQDPLGGQPQYF; DNA: TGCGCCAGCAGCCAAGATCCACTAGGGGGTCAGCCCCAGTATTTT
V: TRBV10-3; size: -; D: -; J: TRBJ2-1; CDR3: CAISETGAPLGKFF; DNA: TGTGCCATCAGTGAGACGGGGGCACCTCTTGGGAAGTTCTTC
V: TRBV5-1; size: -; D: -; J: TRBJ2-7; CDR3: CASTRPDSYEQYF; DNA: TGCGCCAGCACTCGGCCGGACTCCTACGAGCAGTACTTC
V: TRBV7-3; size: -; D: TRBD1; J: TRBJ2-1; CDR3: CASSLGLFDYPLEGGVGNEQFF; DNA: TGTGCCAGCAGCTTAGGACTTTTTGATTACCCTCTGGAAGGGGGCGTCGGCAATGAGCAGTTCTTC
V: TRBV10-1; size: -; D: TRBD1; J: TRBJ2-2; CDR3: CASTIDVRRTGSTGELFF; DNA: TGCGCCAGCACCATTGACGTAAGGCGGACAGGGAGCACCGGGGAGCTGTTTTTT
V: TRBV10-3; size: -; D: -; J: TRBJ1-2; CDR3: CAISEKQASYGYTF; DNA: TGTGCCATCAGTGAGAAGCAGGCCTCCTATGGCTACACCTTC
V: TRBV2; size: many; D: -; J: TRBJ2-4; CDR3: CASKDNWAIQYF; DNA: TGTGCCAGCAAGGACAACTGGGCCATTCAGTACTTC
V: TRBV12-3/TRBV12-4; size: few; D: -; J: TRBJ1-3; CDR3: CAGRSSGGPGNTIYF; DNA: TGTGCCGGCAGATCAAGTGGGGGACCCGGAAACACCATATATTTT
V: TRBV6-2/TRBV6-3; size: once; D: -; J: TRBJ2-7; CDR3: CASRWADPIYEQYF; DNA: TGTGCCAGCAGATGGGCCGACCCCATCTACGAGCAGTACTTC